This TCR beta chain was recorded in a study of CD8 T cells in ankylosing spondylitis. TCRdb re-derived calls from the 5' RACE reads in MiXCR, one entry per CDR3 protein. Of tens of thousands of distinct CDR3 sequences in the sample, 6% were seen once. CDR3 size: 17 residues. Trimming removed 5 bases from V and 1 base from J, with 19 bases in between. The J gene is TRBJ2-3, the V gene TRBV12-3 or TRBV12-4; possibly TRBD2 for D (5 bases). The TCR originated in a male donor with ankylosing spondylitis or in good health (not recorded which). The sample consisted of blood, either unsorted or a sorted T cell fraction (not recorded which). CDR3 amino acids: CASSPSLSVYGTDTQYF. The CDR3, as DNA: TGTGCCAGCAGTCCGAGCCTTAGCGTATACGGCACAGATACGCAGTATTTT.